This T cell receptor (beta chain) was recorded in a study of blood T cells in healthy people across ages. General study results and limits: Comparison with aged donors showed that long-lived donors had more naive CD4+ cells and higher diversity.

CDR3 length equals 15 residues. Germline lookup yields CDR1 DFQATT and CDR2 SNEGSKA (reference sequence). Trimming cost V 5 bases and J 0 bases; bases outside gene matches: 9. Approximately 9.4 milliliters was the volume of peripheral blood drawn from each donor. A J-beta primer mix and a sample-barcoded 5' primer were used in a second PCR of about 7 to 12 cycles. TCRdb independently ran MiXCR on the 5' RACE reads; one entry per CDR3 protein. The table includes hundreds of thousands of distinct CDR3 sequences, roughly three fifths detected once. Regarding this clonotype: Its matching antigen is unknown.

The receptor comes from a man aged 60-69 years in good health. The gene calls are TRBV20-1 and TRBJ1-2; 7 nucleotides line up with TRBD1. Sequenced sample: blood. This CDR3 reads CSAAHDDRANYGYTF. DNA for the CDR3: TGCAGTGCTGCCCACGACGACAGGGCTAACTATGGCTACACCTTC.